The entry that follows covers one TCR beta chain sequence. Its antigen remains undetermined. The record has no base qualities; no much larger clone is one base away. Trimming removed 1 base from V and 8 bases from J; the gene matches leave 3 bases unexplained. From the cysteine up to the phenylalanine, the CDR3 has a length of 14 residues. Only the CDR3 DNA stays, 42 bases, in frame from base 1. This sample is part of a study of identical twins listed by TCRdb under 2016. Regarding the study in general: The study deep-sequenced TCR alpha and beta repertoires from monozygotic twins, unrelated adults of various ages and cord blood to test whether fetal clonotypes persist. To rule out contamination, the twin experiments were replicated at different times with different library preparation protocols.

The study at large found these results: Abundant cord blood beta clonotypes had fewer insertions, young adult naive repertoires showed a similar but weaker trend, and memory repertoires showed no such trend. A weaker excess of twin sharing was found in beta out-of-frame sequences because the signal-to-noise ratio was lowered by fewer shared sequences. Out-of-frame TCR alpha sequences shared between twins showed an excess of low generation-probability sequences compared with coincidental sharing between unrelated individuals. In monozygotic twins, out-of-frame TCR alpha sharing was systematically underestimated by recombination models, although the models agreed with sharing between unrelated individuals. Because the same donors could not be followed over many years, the conclusions depended on cross-sectional statistical analysis. Invariant T cells such as MAIT and iNKT could partly confound zero-insertion analyses, though diverse VJ usage argued against this for most clonotypes.

The library was built by means of 5' RACE. The reads were generated on an Illumina HiSeq 2000. Template switching introduced a universal primer binding site; the final cDNA contained a unique molecular identifier, enabling accurate counting of TCR cDNA molecules. Specific primers in the conserved constant-segment region were used to synthesize first-strand cDNA for TCR alpha and beta chains. To control for contamination, every cDNA library carried two barcodes: a SMART-Mk sample barcode plus Illumina barcodes. TruSeq adapter sequences along with Illumina sample barcodes were introduced in two successive PCR steps. Sequencing of the TCR alpha and beta cDNA libraries was done on the Illumina HiSeq platform using custom primers. Per the authors' processing: MiGEC processed the raw reads to extract unique molecular identifiers, while MiXCR was used to determine the CDR3 positions. For each individual, recombination models were inferred using an EM algorithm with the repgenHMM and IGoR tools. The tcR package in R was used for shared clonotype analysis, with sharing normalized by the product of cloneset sizes. To study raw recombination without the effects of thymic and clonal selection, out-of-frame nonproductive sequences were analyzed. TCRdb trimmed public reads at Q25 via fastp, called clones via MiXCR and kept in-frame beta chains. CDR3 protein sequences are deduplicated, and each keeps its most common genes and DNA. The V and J calls and clone size are TCRdb's, not the authors'. Counted in this sample were a few hundred thousand distinct CDR3 sequences; 6.5% to 9.5% of them appeared once. The top ten hold 3% to 3.5% of the sample.

Every donor was a healthy Caucasian. The twin cohort consisted of three pairs of female monozygotic twins, all aged about 18 to 30 years. CD4+ and CD8+ T cell populations were isolated with positive isolation kits from Invitrogen. These data also formed part of another study, on yellow fever vaccine responses in identical twins. The second study's paper adds: The authors reported that the T cell response to vaccination in identical twins appeared partly convergent and partly personalized. In the study, vaccine-responding T cell clones were precisely tracked in identical twins.

Sequenced input: CD8+ T cells sorted from blood. The rearrangement combines TRBV5-3 with TRBJ2-1; 10 bases in between match TRBD2. TRBV5-3 is filed as an ORF, its function uncertain. The receptor was derived from a woman younger than 35 in good health. This receptor has the CDR3 CARSLIAGGHEQFF. The DNA sequence follows: TGTGCCAGAAGCTTGATAGCGGGGGGCCATGAGCAGTTCTTC.